This is a list of T cell receptor beta chains from one sample in a study of cytomegalovirus exposure and HLA in healthy donors. Clones were sequenced by immunoSEQ multiplex PCR, and TCRdb holds only the in-frame ones, with some missing. The data hold 130,000 or so clones, with 85% to 90% observed a single time. The material sequenced was PBMCs. The receptor set was obtained from a woman younger than 35 in good health and CMV-seronegative. Both conserved end residues are part of each CDR3. The order of the fields is V gene, J gene, clone size, D gene, CDR3 DNA, CDR3 protein. A D gene is named only where the DNA matches it firmly. The size field is filled for only some rows; it gives once, few, many or a size class.

v_gene: TRBV7-6
j_gene: TRBJ2-3
abundance: -
d_gene: -
CDR3nt: TGTGCCAGCAGCTTACGCGGTCGTGGGGATACGCAGTATTTT
CDR3aa: CASSLRGRGDTQYF

v_gene: TRBV5-1
j_gene: TRBJ1-2
abundance: -
d_gene: TRBD1
CDR3nt: TGCGCCAGCAGCCCCTCCCGACAGGGGGCCTCCGGCTACACCTTC
CDR3aa: CASSPSRQGASGYTF

v_gene: TRBV28
j_gene: TRBJ1-1
abundance: -
d_gene: -
CDR3nt: TGTGCCAGCAGTTTGCCACCCAACAGTCCGAAAGCTTTCTTT
CDR3aa: CASSLPPNSPKAFF

v_gene: TRBV10-1
j_gene: TRBJ1-1
abundance: -
d_gene: TRBD1
CDR3nt: TGCGCCAGCAGTTCCGACAGGGGGCTAACTGAAGCTTTCTTT
CDR3aa: CASSSDRGLTEAFF

v_gene: TRBV6-5
j_gene: TRBJ2-7
abundance: -
d_gene: TRBD2
CDR3nt: TGTGCCAGCACCCGCGGGCGGGGGGCCTACGAGCAGTACTTC
CDR3aa: CASTRGRGAYEQYF

v_gene: TRBV5-1
j_gene: TRBJ2-7
abundance: -
d_gene: TRBD2
CDR3nt: TGCGCCAGCAGCACGGTACTAGCGGGAGAGGTCGAGCAGTACTTC
CDR3aa: CASSTVLAGEVEQYF

v_gene: TRBV2
j_gene: TRBJ2-3
abundance: -
d_gene: TRBD1
CDR3nt: TGTGCCAGCACTCGACAGGGGTTGGTCACAGATACGCAGTATTTT
CDR3aa: CASTRQGLVTDTQYF

v_gene: TRBV5-4
j_gene: TRBJ1-6
abundance: -
d_gene: TRBD1
CDR3nt: TGTGCCAGCAGGAGGACAGGGAGTCAGTCACCCCTCCACTTT
CDR3aa: CASRRTGSQSPLHF

v_gene: TRBV9
j_gene: TRBJ1-3
abundance: -
d_gene: -
CDR3nt: TGTGCCAGCAGCGTAAATAGTGGTACTGGAAACACCATATATTTT
CDR3aa: CASSVNSGTGNTIYF

v_gene: TRBV28
j_gene: TRBJ1-1
abundance: -
d_gene: TRBD1
CDR3nt: TGTGCCAGCAGTTTTGGGGGACAGGCGGTCGACACTGAAGCTTTCTTT
CDR3aa: CASSFGGQAVDTEAFF

v_gene: TRBV6-6
j_gene: TRBJ2-7
abundance: -
d_gene: -
CDR3nt: TGTGCCAGCAGTTACTCAGGGGGAGCGTACTCCTACGAGCAGTACTTC
CDR3aa: CASSYSGGAYSYEQYF

v_gene: TRBV7-6
j_gene: TRBJ2-7
abundance: -
d_gene: TRBD1
CDR3nt: TGTGCCAGCAGCTTAGAGGACAGGGGGCGGGAGCAGTACTTC
CDR3aa: CASSLEDRGREQYF

v_gene: TRBV5-1
j_gene: TRBJ1-3
abundance: -
d_gene: TRBD1
CDR3nt: TGCGCCAGCAGCAAAATGGGACAGGACTCTGGAAACACCATATATTTT
CDR3aa: CASSKMGQDSGNTIYF

v_gene: TRBV2
j_gene: TRBJ1-1
abundance: -
d_gene: -
CDR3nt: TGTGCCAGCAGTGCAGGGTTCCCTGCTCCTGAAGCTTTCTTT
CDR3aa: CASSAGFPAPEAFF

v_gene: TRBV30
j_gene: TRBJ1-1
abundance: -
d_gene: TRBD1
CDR3nt: TGTGCCTGGGATCGGACAGGACTAAACACTGAAGCTTTCTTT
CDR3aa: CAWDRTGLNTEAFF

v_gene: TRBV5-1
j_gene: TRBJ1-1
abundance: -
d_gene: TRBD1
CDR3nt: TGCGCCAGCAGCTTGGCCCCGGACAGGAGTTACAACACTGAAGCTTTCTTT
CDR3aa: CASSLAPDRSYNTEAFF

v_gene: TRBV6-5
j_gene: TRBJ2-1
abundance: -
d_gene: -
CDR3nt: TGTGCCAGCAGTCCGATCGGACTATCGAACAATGAGCAGTTCTTC
CDR3aa: CASSPIGLSNNEQFF

v_gene: TRBV5-4
j_gene: TRBJ1-2
abundance: -
d_gene: -
CDR3nt: TGTGCCAGCAGCCGAGACAGGTGGTATGGCTACACCTTC
CDR3aa: CASSRDRWYGYTF

v_gene: TRBV11-1
j_gene: TRBJ2-5
abundance: few
d_gene: TRBD2
CDR3nt: TGTGCCAGCAGCTCGTTAGGAGGCCGCAGTAGCGGGGCCCAAGAGACCCAGTACTTC
CDR3aa: CASSSLGGRSSGAQETQYF

v_gene: TRBV10-3
j_gene: TRBJ2-2
abundance: -
d_gene: TRBD1
CDR3nt: TGTGCCATCAGGGGGTCGGCAGGGGGCACGAACACCGGGGAGCTGTTTTTT
CDR3aa: CAIRGSAGGTNTGELFF

v_gene: TRBV7-2
j_gene: TRBJ2-2
abundance: -
d_gene: -
CDR3nt: TGTGCCAGCAGCTTAAGGCAGGGATTTAGCGGGGAGCTGTTTTTT
CDR3aa: CASSLRQGFSGELFF

v_gene: TRBV12-5
j_gene: TRBJ2-7
abundance: -
d_gene: -
CDR3nt: TGTGCTAGTGGTTTGGTACTTTACGGAGTCACTAACGAGCAGTACTTC
CDR3aa: CASGLVLYGVTNEQYF

v_gene: TRBV19
j_gene: TRBJ1-2
abundance: -
d_gene: TRBD1
CDR3nt: TGTGCCAGTAGTATAGCGGACAGGGGGCGCGAGGGCTACACCTTC
CDR3aa: CASSIADRGREGYTF

v_gene: TRBV28
j_gene: TRBJ2-7
abundance: -
d_gene: TRBD1
CDR3nt: TGTGCCAGCAGTGGACAGGGCCGCGGTCTTCTCGAGCAGTACTTC
CDR3aa: CASSGQGRGLLEQYF

v_gene: TRBV7-3
j_gene: TRBJ2-1
abundance: -
d_gene: TRBD2
CDR3nt: TGTGCCAGCAGCTTAGACCTTAGCGGGAGTTACAATGAGCAGTTCTTC
CDR3aa: CASSLDLSGSYNEQFF

v_gene: TRBV18
j_gene: TRBJ1-2
abundance: -
d_gene: TRBD1
CDR3nt: TGTGCCAGCTCGCCCGACAGGGGGTACTATGGCTACACCTTC
CDR3aa: CASSPDRGYYGYTF

v_gene: TRBV30
j_gene: TRBJ2-3
abundance: -
d_gene: -
CDR3nt: TGTGCCTGGACCAGCGGATCCGCACATGCGACAGATACGCAGTATTTT
CDR3aa: CAWTSGSAHATDTQYF

v_gene: TRBV9
j_gene: TRBJ1-5
abundance: many
d_gene: -
CDR3nt: TGTGCCAGCAGCGCCGACAGGTACGGACAGCCCCAGCATTTT
CDR3aa: CASSADRYGQPQHF

v_gene: TRBV2
j_gene: TRBJ2-5
abundance: -
d_gene: TRBD2
CDR3nt: TGTGCCAGCCACCCGGGAGGGCTTTATGTAGAGACCCAGTACTTC
CDR3aa: CASHPGGLYVETQYF

v_gene: TRBV12-1
j_gene: TRBJ2-5
abundance: -
d_gene: -
CDR3nt: TGTGCCAGCAGCTTTGTCCGGGTCTCACGTCCTCAAGAGACCCAGTACTTC
CDR3aa: CASSFVRVSRPQETQYF

v_gene: TRBV7-9
j_gene: TRBJ1-2
abundance: -
d_gene: -
CDR3nt: TGTGCCAGCAGCTTAGAGGGGGGCTACACCTTC
CDR3aa: CASSLEGGYTF